These 13 T cell receptor beta chains share one sample of origin, sequenced in a study of shared clonotypes between healthy human individuals. The repertoire was sequenced with immunoSEQ multiplex PCR; TCRdb's copy has only in-frame clones and lacks some. Of 900,000 to 1,200,000 clones listed, around 78% are singletons. Input material: memory CD4+ T cells from PBMCs. Subset described: CD45RA-negative fraction. The receptors come from a man between 18 and 29 years old in good health. Some clones in this sample may be carry-over from other donors' samples.

The chain carries TRBV7-3 and TRBJ2-1, with D possibly being TRBD2 (5 bases). This CDR3 region has 16 residues. From germline, CDR1 is SGHTA and CDR2 FQGTGA. The ends were cut back, 1 base at V and 0 bases at J, with 10 bases in the middle. The CDR3 sequence: CASSLNLGSSYNEQFF. The CDR3 nucleotides read TGTGCCAGCAGCTTAAATTTGGGGAGCTCCTACAATGAGCAGTTCTTC.

There are many counts of this clone. V gene TRBV5-4 combines with J gene TRBJ2-7; D might be TRBD1 (6 bases). The V gene lost 0 bases and the J gene lost 2 bases, with 12 bases spanning the gap. This CDR3 region has 15 residues. Looked up from germline, CDR1 is SGHNT and CDR2 is YYREEE (reference sequence). This CDR3 is CASSLGGLGPYEQYF. The CDR3 nucleotides read TGTGCCAGCAGCTTGGGGGGGCTGGGGCCCTACGAGCAGTACTTC.

V is TRBV28 and J is TRBJ1-1; 9 positions match TRBD1. This CDR3 has 19 residues. Trimming removed 1 base from V and 0 bases from J; junction bases left unmatched: 12. Germline V gives CDR1 MDHEN, CDR2 SYDVKM. The CDR3 spells CASSLSGGTGLRMNTEAFF. CDR3 bases: TGTGCCAGCAGTTTATCCGGGGGGACAGGGTTACGGATGAACACTGAAGCTTTCTTT.

This clone turned up a few times. This rearrangement joins TRBV6-1 to TRBJ2-7; 7 positions agree with TRBD2. This CDR3 contains 15 residues. J was trimmed by 2 bases and V by 3 bases; bases with no gene match: 7. CDR1 MNHNS and CDR2 SASEGT come from the germline V gene. CDR3 protein: CASSDMIAGTYEQYF. CDR3 bases: TGTGCCAGCAGTGATATGATAGCGGGCACCTACGAGCAGTACTTC.

The rearrangement links TRBV2 to TRBJ2-5, with 9 bases lining up with TRBD1. J was trimmed by 2 bases and V by 6 bases; bases with no gene match: 7. Germline lookup yields CDR1 SNHLY and CDR2 FYNNEI. CDR3 length equals 15 residues. As DNA, the CDR3 is TGTGCCAGCAGATCGACAGGGGGAAATCAAGAGACCCAGTACTTC. Encoded protein: CASRSTGGNQETQYF.

This rearrangement joins TRBV2 to TRBJ2-3; D unclear. Trimming took off 4 bases at V and 4 bases at J, with 15 bases between the two ends. This CDR3 has 15 residues. Germline V lookup: CDR1 SNHLY, CDR2 FYNNEI. This CDR3 reads CASSGVSFRSDTQYF. In DNA form, the CDR3 reads TGTGCCAGCAGTGGGGTCTCGTTTCGTTCAGATACGCAGTATTTT.

The chain recombines TRBV6-5 with TRBJ2-7, with 7 nucleotides matching TRBD1. The germline CDR1 and CDR2 sequences are MNHEY and SVGAGI. The CDR3 covers 12 residues. Trimming removed 10 bases from V and 3 bases from J; junction bases left unmatched: 6. CDR3 region: CATATGNYEQYF. The DNA of the CDR3 is TGTGCCACCGCGACAGGGAACTACGAGCAGTACTTC.

The CDR3 is CASSFVSSGTIGELFF. CDR3 coding DNA: TGCGCCAGCAGCTTTGTCAGCTCCGGGACTATCGGGGAGCTGTTTTTT. The rearrangement uses TRBV5-1 and TRBJ2-2; 7 bases are a match to TRBD2. Germline loops: CDR1 SGHRS, CDR2 YFSETQ. CDR3 length: 16 amino acids. V lost 2 bases and J lost 7; bases outside the gene matches: 11.

In this sample, this clone turned up many times. The CDR3 loop is CASSQAGGRINTEAFF. For the CDR3, the DNA is TGCGCCAGCAGCCAAGCAGGGGGCAGGATCAACACTGAAGCTTTCTTT. The rearrangement joins TRBV4-1 to TRBJ1-1; 8 bases fit TRBD1. CDR1 is MGHRA, CDR2 YSYEKL, per germline. Trimming removed 1 base from V and 2 bases from J; junction bases left unmatched: 6. The CDR3 spans 16 residues.

About this clone: The sample contains more than one DNA sequence encoding this CDR3. The V and J genes are TRBV5-1 and TRBJ1-2; possible D gene TRBD1, 6 bases. CDR1 and CDR2 from the germline V gene are SGHRS and YFSETQ. The germline V and J ends were trimmed by 4 bases and 0 bases, with 13 bases remaining between them. The CDR3 is made up of 15 amino acids. The CDR3 DNA is TGCGCCAGCAGCCCCCTAGGGGGTACTAACTATGGCTACACCTTC. This encodes CASSPLGGTNYGYTF.

The rearrangement links TRBV25-1 to TRBJ2-1, with D unresolved. Trimming removed 3 bases at V and 4 bases at J, with 7 bases between. From germline, CDR1 is MGHDK and CDR2 SYGVNS. CDR3 length: 13 amino acids. CDR3 in DNA: TGTGCCAGCAGTGACTCACAGTACAATGAGCAGTTCTTC. It yields the protein CASSDSQYNEQFF.

The chain carries TRBV28 and TRBJ1-2; D is perhaps TRBD1 (5 bases). Germline V CDR1 and CDR2: MDHEN, SYDVKM. V lost 5 bases, J lost 3 bases, and 10 bases lay in between. This CDR3 region has 13 residues. The CDR3 DNA sequence: TGTGCCAGCAGTAACATCAGGGACTATGGCTACACCTTC. Its protein product is CASSNIRDYGYTF.

Comment on this clone: Other DNA sequences in this sample translate to the same CDR3. For the CDR3, the DNA is TGCGCCAGCAGCTTGGAAGGGACAGGAAACACTGAAGCTTTCTTT. This sequence encodes CASSLEGTGNTEAFF. V and J are TRBV5-1 and TRBJ1-1, with 8 bases lining up with TRBD1. V lost 0 bases to trimming and J lost 2 bases; unmatched junction nucleotides: 3. Germline V gives CDR1 SGHRS, CDR2 YFSETQ. The CDR3 has 15 amino acids.